Each of the 6 T cell receptor beta chains below was sequenced from the same sample in a study of T cells in narcolepsy. Clones were read by immunoSEQ multiplex PCR, and TCRdb kept only the in-frame ones, dropping some. The repertoire consists of roughly 30,000 clones, with roughly 78% occurring once and the leading ten covering over 0.95%. The specimen sequenced was CD45RA- memory CD4+ T cells from PBMCs. These receptors came from a human donor with narcolepsy.

This chain joins TRBV10-1 and TRBJ2-3, with D perhaps matching TRBD1 (5 bases). This CDR3 is built from 19 residues. In germline, CDR1 is WNHNN, CDR2 SYGVQD (reference sequence). V lost 0 bases, J lost 1 base, and 20 bases lay in between. The CDR3 sequence is CASSESGPDKPSRTDTQYF. The CDR3 region has the DNA TGCGCCAGCAGTGAGTCGGGGCCAGACAAACCAAGCCGCACAGATACGCAGTATTTT.

The chain is built from TRBV27 and TRBJ2-5, with D perhaps matching TRBD1 or TRBD2 (6 bases each). V lost 5 bases and J lost 5, with 18 bases in between. Germline V gene sequence: CDR1 MNHEY, CDR2 SMNVEV (reference sequence). The CDR3 covers 15 residues. The CDR3 sequence: CASSGAGEVFETQYF. In nucleotides, the CDR3 is TGTGCCAGCAGTGGGGCAGGGGAGGTGTTTGAGACCCAGTACTTC.

For this clone: The same CDR3 also results from other DNA sequences found in this sample. This chain uses TRBV5-6 with TRBJ2-7, with D uncertain. The CDR3 runs 11 residues. CDR1 is SGHDT and CDR2 is YYEEEE in the germline V gene. The V gene lost 4 bases and the J gene lost 3 bases, with 5 bases spanning the gap. CDR3 sequence reads: CASSLDYEQYF. CDR3 bases: TGTGCCAGCAGCCTCGACTACGAGCAGTACTTC.

Turning to this clone: Compared with germline, one end of the junction differs, possibly owing to a read error. Other DNA sequences in the sample encode the same CDR3. J is TRBJ1-3 and V is TRBV5-4; no firm D call. The CDR3 has 15 residues. Germline-derived CDR1 and CDR2 are SGHNT and YYREEE (reference sequence). The CDR3 region has the DNA TGTGCCAGCAGTTTAGACGGTTACTCTGGGAACACCATATATTTT. It specifies CASSLDGYSGNTIYF. The full variable domain, completed using reference TRBV5-4 and TRBJ1-3, is ETGVTQSPTHLIKTRGQQVTLRCSSQSGHNTVSWYQQALGQGPQFIFQYYREEENGRGNFPPRFSGLQFPNYSSELNVNALELDDSALYLCASSLDGYSGNTIYFGEGSWLTVV.

The chain recombines TRBV7-2 with TRBJ2-2; weak D call: TRBD2 (5 bases). The CDR3 is 19 amino acids. The V and J ends lost 1 base and 6 bases respectively, with 24 bases between them. Germline V lookup: CDR1 SGHTA, CDR2 FQGNSA. The CDR3 loop reads CASSLVGGLRVILAGELFF. The DNA of the CDR3 is TGTGCCAGCAGCTTAGTTGGTGGCTTGCGGGTGATATTGGCCGGGGAGCTGTTTTTT.

This clone was seen more than once but under ten times. The chain joins TRBV19 to TRBJ2-1; 7 bases map to TRBD2. CDR3 length equals 16 residues. Unmatched junction bases numbered 9, after V lost 2 bases and J lost 5 bases. CDR1 and CDR2 (germline): LNHDA, SQIVND (reference sequence). CDR3 protein: CASSISGTKTDNEQFF. The CDR3 DNA sequence: TGTGCCAGTAGTATATCCGGGACTAAGACCGACAATGAGCAGTTCTTC.